Listed below are T cell receptor beta chains from one sample, sequenced in a study of blood T cells in healthy people across ages. TCRdb passed the 5' RACE reads through MiXCR, listing each CDR3 protein once. The sample has fewer than 1,000,000 distinct CDR3 sequences; around 45% are singletons. The sequenced sample was blood. The receptors here all came from a man aged 55 to 70 in good health. The CDR3 runs from the conserved cysteine through the conserved F or W. D genes are given only for firm matches. Rows give clone size only sometimes, using once, few, many, or a class for an expanded clone.

abundance,d_gene,j_gene,v_gene,CDR3aa,CDR3nt
few,-,TRBJ2-7,TRBV14,CASSRSRVAEQYF,TGTGCCAGCAGCCGTAGTAGAGTTGCCGAGCAGTACTTC
few,TRBD2,TRBJ2-7,TRBV6-2/TRBV6-3,CASSELAGTYEQYF,TGTGCCAGCAGTGAACTAGCGGGGACATACGAGCAGTACTTC
-,TRBD1,TRBJ2-7,TRBV5-5,CASSHGTGRYEQYF,TGTGCCAGCAGTCATGGGACAGGGCGCTACGAGCAGTACTTC
few,-,TRBJ1-4,TRBV7-9,CASSLYRTTNEKLFF,TGTGCCAGCAGCCTGTACAGAACAACTAATGAAAAACTGTTTTTT
-,TRBD2,TRBJ2-7,TRBV20-1,CSARLAGGQYEQYF,TGCAGTGCGCGACTAGCGGGGGGGCAGTACGAGCAGTACTTC
-,TRBD2,TRBJ2-3,TRBV4-2,CASSISSGGAIDTQYF,TGTGCCAGCAGCATTTCGAGCGGGGGGGCTATAGATACGCAGTATTTT
-,-,TRBJ1-1,TRBV7-2,CASSLVARFNTEAFF,TGTGCCAGCAGCTTAGTCGCCAGGTTCAACACTGAAGCTTTCTTT
once,TRBD1,TRBJ1-3,TRBV20-1,CSARRDRVDTIYF,TGCAGTGCTAGGAGGGACAGGGTGGACACCATATATTTT
few,TRBD1,TRBJ2-7,TRBV20-1,CSAKTGDSYEQYF,TGCAGTGCTAAGACAGGGGACTCCTACGAGCAGTACTTC
many,-,TRBJ2-6,TRBV28,CASSQASGANVLTF,TGTGCCAGCAGTCAAGCCTCTGGGGCCAACGTCCTGACTTTC
-,TRBD1,TRBJ1-1,TRBV6-1,CASTPTGSLNTEAFF,TGTGCCAGCACTCCGACAGGGAGCTTGAACACTGAAGCTTTCTTT
-,-,TRBJ2-6,TRBV7-2,CASSLQVASGANVLTF,TGTGCCAGCAGCTTACAGGTCGCCTCTGGGGCCAACGTCCTGACTTTC
-,-,TRBJ2-3,TRBV20-1,CSARDPRASDTQYF,TGCAGTGCTAGGGACCCCAGAGCATCAGATACGCAGTATTTT
few,TRBD1,TRBJ2-1,TRBV11-2,CASSLDTGQASSYNEQFF,TGTGCCAGCAGCTTAGACACGGGACAGGCCAGCTCCTACAATGAGCAGTTCTTC
few,-,TRBJ1-6,TRBV7-2,CASSFTGQSGSYNSPLHF,TGTGCCAGCAGCTTCACCGGACAGAGTGGCTCCTATAATTCACCCCTCCACTTT
-,-,TRBJ1-1,TRBV4-3,CASSQGQGLPGTEAFF,TGCGCCAGCAGCCAAGGTCAGGGGCTGCCCGGCACTGAAGCTTTCTTT
-,-,TRBJ2-7,TRBV21-1,CASSKGIPGTELYF,TGTGCCAGCAGCAAAGGGATCCCCGGGACAGAGCTGTACTTC
-,-,TRBJ2-4,TRBV11-2,CASSLEYVGGIQYF,TGTGCCAGCAGCTTAGAATACGTAGGGGGCATTCAGTACTTC
-,TRBD2,TRBJ2-1,TRBV20-1,CSAAGGTYNEQFF,TGCAGTGCGGCGGGGGGGACCTACAATGAGCAGTTCTTC
-,-,TRBJ2-3,TRBV28,CASLSTLTPRGDTQYF,TGTGCCAGCCTCTCCACCCTGACTCCAAGGGGCGATACGCAGTATTTT
once,-,TRBJ1-1,TRBV25-1,CASSLHQNAEAFF,TGTGCCAGCAGTTTACACCAGAACGCTGAAGCTTTCTTT
once,-,TRBJ1-1,TRBV5-8,CASSFQTVNTEAFF,TGTGCCAGCAGCTTCCAGACGGTAAACACTGAAGCTTTCTTT
-,-,TRBJ1-2,TRBV24-1,CATSRELNTYGYTF,TGTGCCACCTCAAGGGAACTCAATACCTATGGCTACACCTTC
few,-,TRBJ2-3,TRBV3-1,CASSQVDQTDTQYF,TGTGCCAGCAGCCAAGTCGACCAAACAGATACGCAGTATTTT
-,TRBD2,TRBJ2-7,TRBV6-2/TRBV6-3,CAITERGDLYEQYF,TGTGCCATCACCGAGCGGGGGGACCTGTACGAGCAGTACTTC
few,-,TRBJ2-6,TRBV7-2,CASSLARSGEPGANVLTF,TGTGCCAGCAGCTTAGCGCGGTCAGGGGAACCTGGGGCCAACGTCCTGACTTTC
-,-,TRBJ1-5,TRBV18,CASSPDQNQPQHF,TGTGCCAGCTCACCAGATCAGAATCAGCCCCAGCATTTT
-,-,TRBJ1-5,TRBV2,CASRLGPNQPQHF,TGTGCCAGCCGACTCGGACCTAATCAGCCCCAGCATTTT
-,-,TRBJ2-5,TRBV20-1,CSAQAPGTQYF,TGCAGTGCTCAGGCACCAGGGACCCAGTACTTC
-,TRBD2,TRBJ2-1,TRBV29-1,CSVVAGGLSLGTWGDEQFF,TGCAGCGTAGTAGCGGGGGGGCTAAGTTTGGGGACATGGGGCGATGAGCAGTTCTTC
-,-,TRBJ2-3,TRBV7-2,CASSQREGTDTQYF,TGTGCCAGCAGCCAGCGCGAAGGCACAGATACGCAGTATTTT
once,-,TRBJ1-5,TRBV29-1,CSVEAGQGHPQHF,TGCAGCGTTGAGGCTGGGCAGGGTCACCCCCAGCATTTT